This TCR beta chain stems from a study of shared clonotypes between healthy human individuals. Germline lookup yields CDR1 SEHNR and CDR2 FQNEAQ (reference sequence). V gave up 4 bases and J gave up 5 bases; unmatched junction bases: 6. There are 16 residues in the CDR3. Only CD45RO-negative cells positively selected for CCR7 counted as naive CD8 cells, so terminally differentiated effector memory CD45RA+ cells were excluded. Using immunoSEQ multiplex PCR, the repertoire was profiled, and TCRdb retains in-frame clones only, with some absent. The table has 650,000 to 800,000 clones, about 90% seen once; the top ten hold approximately 24%.

The clonotype originates from a man between 25 and 39 years old in good health. The chain joins TRBV7-9 to TRBJ1-5; TRBD1 matches at 12 bases. The sequenced sample was naive CD8+ T cells sorted from blood. This chain's CDR3 is CASSSIGTGGYQPQHF. CDR3 nucleotide sequence: TGTGCCAGCAGCTCCATAGGGACAGGGGGCTATCAGCCCCAGCATTTT.